Shown below are 21 T cell receptor beta chains from a single sample sequenced in a study of a mutant IDH1 vaccine in newly diagnosed glioma. These TCRs' antigens remain unknown. Assay used: immunoSEQ multiplex PCR; TCRdb lists only in-frame clones, some missing. This table has over 30,000 clones, over 75% appearing once. This sample's time point: week 47, end of study. Topical imiquimod accompanied each vaccine dose, which consisted of 300 ug of mutant IDH1 20-mer peptide. The sequencing here drew on PBMCs, taken from a glioma patient whose treatment included an IDH1 peptide vaccine. These receptors were taken from a woman in her thirties or forties with glioma.

The V gene is TRBV18, the J gene TRBJ2-7, with D possibly matching TRBD2 (5 bases). CDR1 is KGHSH, CDR2 LQKENI, per germline. This CDR3 is 14 amino acids long. V lost 6 bases to trimming and J lost 6 bases, with 18 bases between them. The CDR3 region has the DNA TGTGCCAGCTCCCCGACCGACTACCTCCGCGAGCAGTACTTC. As protein: CASSPTDYLREQYF.

The V and J genes are TRBV29-1 and TRBJ2-5; 9 nucleotides align to TRBD1. V shed 6 bases and J 5 bases; nucleotides not matched to a gene: 13. This CDR3 contains 15 residues. Germline V gene data show CDR1 as SQVTM and CDR2 as ANQGSEA. The CDR3 region is CSVRPRTGDSETQYF. The CDR3 region has the DNA TGCAGCGTCCGACCCCGGACAGGGGATAGTGAGACCCAGTACTTC. Filled out from reference TRBV29-1 and TRBJ2-5, the complete variable domain reads SAVISQKPSRDICQRGTSLTIQCQVDSQVTMMFWYRQQPGQSLTLIATANQGSEATYESGFVIDKFPISRPNLTFSTLTVSNMSPEDSSIYLCSVRPRTGDSETQYFGPGTRLLVL.

The V and J genes are TRBV6-5 and TRBJ1-1, with D possibly TRBD1 on 5 matching bases. The length of the CDR3 is 15 residues. In germline, CDR1 is MNHEY, CDR2 SVGAGI. V lost 2 bases and J lost 1, with 11 bases in between. The CDR3 spells CASSYGTAPNTEAFF. In DNA form, the CDR3 reads TGTGCCAGCAGTTACGGGACCGCGCCGAACACTGAAGCTTTCTTT.

The chain recombines TRBV30 with TRBJ2-1; D might be TRBD2 (6 bases). The CDR3 length is 12 residues. Germline loops: CDR1 GTSNPN, CDR2 SVGIG (reference sequence). Trimming removed 1 base from V and 10 bases from J, with 11 bases in between. The CDR3 coding sequence is TGTGCCTGGAGTGCTCTAGCGAGGGAGCAGTTCTTC. This sequence encodes CAWSALAREQFF.

This chain joins TRBV12-5 and TRBJ1-2; 10 bases map to TRBD1. Trimming cost V 5 bases and J 8 bases; bases outside gene matches: 5. Germline CDR1 reads LGHNT; CDR2 reads FRNRAP. This CDR3 has 13 amino acids. The CDR3 sequence: CASGGGQGVGYTF. CDR3 nucleotides: TGTGCTAGTGGTGGCGGACAGGGGGTCGGCTACACCTTC.

The rearrangement uses TRBV6-1 and TRBJ2-1; 7 bases are a match to TRBD1. The CDR3 sequence is 15 residues long. Per the germline V gene, CDR1 is MNHNS and CDR2 is SASEGT. V lost 5 bases, J lost 6 bases, and 10 bases stayed unmatched. CDR3 in DNA: TGTGCCAGCAGTCTCGACAGGGTAGGGACCAATGAGCAGTTCTTC. Translating it yields CASSLDRVGTNEQFF.

V usage is TRBV2 and J usage is TRBJ1-1; the D is unclear. This CDR3 is 17 amino acids long. Trimming took 6 bases from V and 0 from J, leaving 20 bases between them. Per the germline V gene, CDR1 is SNHLY and CDR2 is FYNNEI. CDR3 protein: CASSGPEGGTMNTEAFF. The DNA of the CDR3 is TGTGCCAGCAGCGGACCGGAGGGCGGCACAATGAACACTGAAGCTTTCTTT.

V gene TRBV15 combines with J gene TRBJ2-2; unclear D gene. The V end lost 3 bases, the J end lost 3 bases, and 11 bases lay between the germline ends. Germline CDR1 LNHNV, CDR2 YYDKDF (reference sequence). The CDR3 runs 15 residues. The CDR3 sequence: CATSSLNKYTGELFF. CDR3 nucleotides: TGTGCCACCAGCAGTTTAAACAAGTACACCGGGGAGCTGTTTTTT.

The gene calls are TRBV4-1 and TRBJ1-1; unclear D gene. The V gene's germline CDR1 is MGHRA and CDR2 YSYEKL. V lost 0 bases to trimming and J lost 5 bases, with 10 bases between them. The CDR3 is 14 amino acids. CDR3 amino acids: CASSQEPGRTEAFF. The CDR3 bases are TGCGCCAGCAGCCAAGAGCCCGGGAGGACTGAAGCTTTCTTT.

V and J are TRBV6-1 and TRBJ1-1; D remains unclear. Germline CDR1 MNHNS, CDR2 SASEGT. The CDR3 consists of 15 residues. V lost 6 bases to trimming and J lost 4 bases, with 18 bases between them. CDR3 residues: CASSSRSGVPTEAFF. In nucleotides, the CDR3 is TGTGCCAGCAGCTCTCGAAGTGGGGTGCCCACTGAAGCTTTCTTT.

The chain combines TRBV2 with TRBJ2-7, with D uncertain. Trimming took off 7 bases at V and 3 bases at J, with 7 bases between the two ends. Germline V gene sequence: CDR1 SNHLY, CDR2 FYNNEI. The CDR3 covers 11 residues. Here the CDR3 reads CASKSYYEQYF. The CDR3 DNA is TGTGCCAGCAAATCCTACTACGAGCAGTACTTC.

This chain connects TRBV7-8 to TRBJ2-7, with TRBD1 matching 7 bases. The CDR3 consists of 16 residues. Germline CDR1 reads SGHVS; CDR2 reads FQNEAQ. The V and J ends lost 3 bases and 3 bases, in that order; junction bases with no gene match: 11. The CDR3 nucleotides are TGTGCCAGCAGCTTGGGGCTGGGACAGAAATACTACGAGCAGTACTTC. It yields the protein CASSLGLGQKYYEQYF.

The CDR3 bases are TGCGCCAGCAGCTATCCACAAGCGAACACCGGGGAGCTGTTTTTT. Translating gives CASSYPQANTGELFF. The chain recombines TRBV4-1 with TRBJ2-2; the D is unclear. Trimming pared 5 bases from V and 0 bases from J, leaving 10 bases between. Germline V lookup: CDR1 MGHRA, CDR2 YSYEKL. The length of the CDR3 is 15 residues.

This chain links TRBV28 with TRBJ2-1, with no clear D. The V end was cut by 7 bases, the J end by 12 bases, with 19 bases between. From germline, CDR1 is MDHEN and CDR2 SYDVKM. This CDR3 has 13 residues. CDR3 bases: TGTGCCAGCACTTTCCCCATGGCCTCCCGGCAGTTCTTC. Protein product: CASTFPMASRQFF.

This clone has just one count. The chain joins TRBV6-5 to TRBJ1-1; D is ambiguous. The CDR3 has 13 amino acids. The germline V gene has CDR1 MNHEY and CDR2 SVGAGI. Trimming took 3 bases from V and 1 from J, leaving 6 bases between them. The DNA for the CDR3 is TGTGCCAGCAGTTATGCGCGGAACACTGAAGCTTTCTTT. Translating it yields CASSYARNTEAFF.

CDR3 in amino acids: CARSLFLAGNTDTQYF. The CDR3 DNA sequence: TGTGCCAGAAGCTTGTTCCTAGCGGGGAACACAGATACGCAGTATTTT. The rearrangement uses TRBV5-3 and TRBJ2-3; 9 bases agree with TRBD2. TRBV5-3 is marked as an open reading frame, function uncertain. With V trimmed by 1 base and J by 2 bases, 5 bases remained unmatched. The CDR3 is 16 residues long.

The gene calls are TRBV6-6 and TRBJ2-1, with TRBD2 matching 9 bases. Germline V lookup: CDR1 MNHNY, CDR2 SVGAGI (reference sequence). Trimming removed 7 bases from V and 6 bases from J; junction bases left unmatched: 7. The CDR3 is made up of 14 amino acids. The CDR3 sequence is CASNSGRNGNEQFF. The CDR3 nucleotides are TGTGCCAGCAATAGCGGGAGAAATGGCAATGAGCAGTTCTTC.

The rearrangement uses TRBV19 and TRBJ1-2; 8 bases are a match to TRBD1. V lost 0 bases to trimming and J lost 5 bases; unmatched junction nucleotides: 2. This CDR3 contains 14 residues. Germline V gene sequence: CDR1 LNHDA, CDR2 SQIVND (reference sequence). The CDR3 DNA follows: TGTGCCAGTAGTATAGATTACAGGGGGTATGGCTACACCTTC. Translating it yields CASSIDYRGYGYTF.

V usage is TRBV6-6 and J usage is TRBJ2-7; tentative D call: TRBD2 (7 bases). Germline V CDR1 and CDR2: MNHNY, SVGAGI (reference sequence). CDR3 length: 16 amino acids. V was clipped by 0 bases and J by 5 bases, with 17 bases between them. The CDR3 region is CASSYSGAGEIDEQYF. DNA for the CDR3: TGTGCCAGCAGTTACTCGGGGGCGGGGGAGATTGACGAGCAGTACTTC.

This chain links TRBV29-1 with TRBJ2-1; 13 nucleotides line up with TRBD2. The trim removed 3 bases at V and 10 bases at J, leaving 9 bases unmatched. The CDR3 loop spans 15 amino acids. CDR1 is SQVTM and CDR2 is ANQGSEA in the germline V gene. The CDR3 coding sequence is TGCAGCGTTGAGACTAGCGGGAGGCCGGTGGGGGAGCAGTTCTTC. Protein: CSVETSGRPVGEQFF.

The chain combines TRBV6-5 with TRBJ2-2; 9 nucleotides match TRBD2. J was trimmed by 4 bases and V by 7 bases; bases with no gene match: 4. This CDR3 comprises 14 residues. Germline CDR1 and CDR2: MNHEY and SVGAGI. The CDR3 protein is CASTERGVTGELFF. The CDR3 coding sequence is TGTGCCAGCACTGAGCGGGGGGTCACCGGGGAGCTGTTTTTT.